This record covers a single T cell receptor (beta chain). Its cognate antigen is unknown. The record originates from a study of blood T cells in healthy people across ages. At the level of the study: When template switching was applied, about one barcoded beta molecule was captured per two T cells.

Study outcomes and limitations: Diversity figures derived from one million T cells were judged to underestimate the true value.

A J-beta primer mix and a sample-barcoded 5' primer were used in a second PCR of roughly 6 to 11 cycles. There were at least 2.5 million CDR3-containing paired-end reads obtained from each sample. One entry per CDR3 protein results from TCRdb running MiXCR on the 5' RACE reads. The data contain approximately 600,000 distinct CDR3 sequences, around three fifths of them singletons. Material for sequencing was blood. The receptor was isolated from a man aged 60-69 years in good health.

This chain's CDR3 is CASSPKGGFPTYEQYF. CDR3 sequence (DNA): TGTGCCAGCAGCCCTAAGGGGGGTTTCCCCACCTACGAGCAGTACTTC. The chain recombines TRBV7-2 with TRBJ2-7; D is perhaps TRBD1 or TRBD2 (6 bases each). The CDR3 has 16 amino acids. The germline V and J ends were trimmed by 5 bases and 2 bases, with 19 bases remaining between them. Germline V lookup: CDR1 SGHTA, CDR2 FQGNSA.